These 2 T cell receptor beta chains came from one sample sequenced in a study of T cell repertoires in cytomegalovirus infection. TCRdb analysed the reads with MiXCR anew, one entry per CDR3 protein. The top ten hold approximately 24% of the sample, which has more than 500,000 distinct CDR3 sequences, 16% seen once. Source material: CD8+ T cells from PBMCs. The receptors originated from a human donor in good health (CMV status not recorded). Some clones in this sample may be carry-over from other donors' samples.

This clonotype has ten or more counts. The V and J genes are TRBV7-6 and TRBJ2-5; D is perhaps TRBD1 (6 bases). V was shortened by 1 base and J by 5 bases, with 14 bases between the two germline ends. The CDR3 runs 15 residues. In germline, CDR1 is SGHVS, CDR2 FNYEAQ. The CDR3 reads CASSLVGGEGETQYF. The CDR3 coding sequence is TGTGCCAGCAGCTTAGTAGGGGGAGAGGGCGAGACCCAGTACTTC.

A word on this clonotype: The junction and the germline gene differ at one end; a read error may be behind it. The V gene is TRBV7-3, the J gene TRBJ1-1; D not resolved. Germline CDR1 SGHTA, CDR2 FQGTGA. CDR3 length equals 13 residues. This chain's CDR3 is CSSSQTQRREAFF. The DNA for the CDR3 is TGTTCCAGCAGCCAGACACAGAGGAGGGAAGCTTTCTTT.